This TCR beta chain was sequenced for a study of glioma-infiltrating T cells after dendritic cell vaccination. Produced via immunoSEQ multiplex PCR; TCRdb's table is partial and in-frame only. The table lists 93,000 or so clones, 79% of them singletons, with under 7% in the top ten. Of note for this clone: Other nucleotide sequences from this sample produce the same CDR3.

CDR1 is MNHEY and CDR2 is SVGAGI in the germline V gene. V shed 5 bases, J shed 4 bases, and the junction held 4 bases outside the gene matches. This CDR3 region has 13 residues. The sample here was blood, taken before dendritic cell vaccination. The sequence derives from a human donor with glioblastoma. V is TRBV6-5 and J is TRBJ1-2, with 7 bases fitting TRBD1. The CDR3 sequence is CASSGRDSYGYTF. In DNA form, the CDR3 reads TGTGCCAGCAGTGGCCGGGACAGCTATGGCTACACCTTC.